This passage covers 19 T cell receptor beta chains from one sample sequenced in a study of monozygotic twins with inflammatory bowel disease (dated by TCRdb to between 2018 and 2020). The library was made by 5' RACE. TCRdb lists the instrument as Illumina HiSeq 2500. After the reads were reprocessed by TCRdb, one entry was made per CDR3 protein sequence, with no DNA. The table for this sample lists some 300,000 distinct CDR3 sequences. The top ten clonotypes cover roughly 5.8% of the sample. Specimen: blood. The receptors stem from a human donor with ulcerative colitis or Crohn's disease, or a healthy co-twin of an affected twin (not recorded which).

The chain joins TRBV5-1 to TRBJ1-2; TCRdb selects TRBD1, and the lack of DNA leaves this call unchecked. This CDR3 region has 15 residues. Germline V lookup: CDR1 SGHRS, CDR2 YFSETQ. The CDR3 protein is CASSERTGVNYGYTF.

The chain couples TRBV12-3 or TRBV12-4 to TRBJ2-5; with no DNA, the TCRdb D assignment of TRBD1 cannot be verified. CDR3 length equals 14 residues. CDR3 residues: CASRATGILETQYF.

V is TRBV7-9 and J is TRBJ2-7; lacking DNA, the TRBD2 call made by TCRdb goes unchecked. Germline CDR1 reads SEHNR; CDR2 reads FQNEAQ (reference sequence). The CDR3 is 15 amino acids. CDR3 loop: CASSHGGTRLYEQYF. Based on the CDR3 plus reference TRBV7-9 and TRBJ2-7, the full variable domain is DTGVSQNPRHKITKRGQNVTFRCDPISEHNRLYWYRQTLGQGPEFLTYFQNEAQLEKSRLLSDRFSAERPKGSFSTLEIQRTEQGDSAMYLCASSHGGTRLYEQYFGPGTRLTVT.

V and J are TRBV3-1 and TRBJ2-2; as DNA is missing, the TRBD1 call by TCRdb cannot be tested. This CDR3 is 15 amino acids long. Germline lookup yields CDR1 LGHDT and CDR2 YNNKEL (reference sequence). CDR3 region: CASSQHDRATGELFF.

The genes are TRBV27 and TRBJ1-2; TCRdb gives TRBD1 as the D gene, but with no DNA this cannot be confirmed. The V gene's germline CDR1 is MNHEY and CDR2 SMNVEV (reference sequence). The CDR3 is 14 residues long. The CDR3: CASKEQGANYGYTF.

CDR3 amino acids: CNAYRDTEAFF. V usage is TRBV20-1 and J usage is TRBJ1-1; TCRdb picks TRBD1, but there is no DNA to check that call. The CDR3 extends over 11 amino acids. Germline assignment: CDR1 DFQATT and CDR2 SNEGSKA (reference sequence).

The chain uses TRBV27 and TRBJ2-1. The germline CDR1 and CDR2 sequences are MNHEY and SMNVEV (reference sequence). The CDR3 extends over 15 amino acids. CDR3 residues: CASSLNFGQYNEQFF.

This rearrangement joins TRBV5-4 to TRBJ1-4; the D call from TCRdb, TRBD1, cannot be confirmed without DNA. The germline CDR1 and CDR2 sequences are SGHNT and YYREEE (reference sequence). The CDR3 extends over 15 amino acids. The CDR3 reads CASSASVAGSEKLFF. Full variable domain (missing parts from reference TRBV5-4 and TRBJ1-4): ETGVTQSPTHLIKTRGQQVTLRCSSQSGHNTVSWYQQALGQGPQFIFQYYREEENGRGNFPPRFSGLQFPNYSSELNVNALELDDSALYLCASSASVAGSEKLFFGSGTQLSVL.

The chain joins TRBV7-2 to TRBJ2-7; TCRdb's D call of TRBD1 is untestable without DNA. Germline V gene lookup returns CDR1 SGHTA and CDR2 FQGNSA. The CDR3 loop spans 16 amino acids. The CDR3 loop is CASSFRGTMGAYEQYF.

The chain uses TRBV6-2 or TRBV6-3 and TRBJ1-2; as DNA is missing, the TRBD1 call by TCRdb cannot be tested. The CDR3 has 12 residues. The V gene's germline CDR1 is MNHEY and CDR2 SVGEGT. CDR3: CASTYATGVSTF.

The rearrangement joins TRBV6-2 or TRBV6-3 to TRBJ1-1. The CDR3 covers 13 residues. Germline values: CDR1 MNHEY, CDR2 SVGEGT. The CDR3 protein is CASSYRVQSEAFF.

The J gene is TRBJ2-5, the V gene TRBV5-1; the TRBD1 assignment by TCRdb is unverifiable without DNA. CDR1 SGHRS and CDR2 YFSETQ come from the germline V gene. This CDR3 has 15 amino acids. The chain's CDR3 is CASSLEGTGQETQYF.

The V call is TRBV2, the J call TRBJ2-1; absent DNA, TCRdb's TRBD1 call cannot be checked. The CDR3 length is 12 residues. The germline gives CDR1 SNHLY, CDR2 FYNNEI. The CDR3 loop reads CASRGDRVVGFF.

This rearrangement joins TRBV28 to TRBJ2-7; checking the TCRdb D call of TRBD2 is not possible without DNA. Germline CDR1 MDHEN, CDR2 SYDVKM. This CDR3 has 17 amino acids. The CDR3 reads CASSFGQGGSVGRGQYF.

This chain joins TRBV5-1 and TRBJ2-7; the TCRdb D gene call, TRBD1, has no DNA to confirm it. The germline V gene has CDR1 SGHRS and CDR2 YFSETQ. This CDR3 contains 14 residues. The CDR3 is CASTYFPGNYEQYF. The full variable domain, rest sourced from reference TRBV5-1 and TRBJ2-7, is KAGVTQTPRYLIKTRGQQVTLSCSPISGHRSVSWYQQTPGQGLQFLFEYFSETQRNKGNFPGRFSGRQFSNSRSEMNVSTLELGDSALYLCASTYFPGNYEQYFGPGTRLTVT.

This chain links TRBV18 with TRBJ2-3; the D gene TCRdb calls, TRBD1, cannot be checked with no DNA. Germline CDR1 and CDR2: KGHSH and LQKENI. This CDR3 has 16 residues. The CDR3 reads CASSPRTPGGTDTQYF. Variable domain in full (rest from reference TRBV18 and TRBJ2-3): NAGVMQNPRHLVRRRGQEARLRCSPMKGHSHVYWYRQLPEEGLKFMVYLQKENIIDESGMPKERFSAEFPKEGPSILRIQQVVRGDSAAYFCASSPRTPGGTDTQYFGPGTRLTVL.

The CDR3 reads CASSPKAPGQGHTEAFF. The rearrangement joins TRBV18 to TRBJ1-1; the D gene TCRdb calls, TRBD1, cannot be checked with no DNA. This CDR3 spans 17 amino acids. Germline values: CDR1 KGHSH, CDR2 LQKENI. The full variable domain, its missing parts supplied by reference TRBV18 and TRBJ1-1, is NAGVMQNPRHLVRRRGQEARLRCSPMKGHSHVYWYRQLPEEGLKFMVYLQKENIIDESGMPKERFSAEFPKEGPSILRIQQVVRGDSAAYFCASSPKAPGQGHTEAFFGQGTRLTVV.

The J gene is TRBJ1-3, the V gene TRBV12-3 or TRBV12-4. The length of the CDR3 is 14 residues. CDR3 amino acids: CASSLAGPRNTIYF.

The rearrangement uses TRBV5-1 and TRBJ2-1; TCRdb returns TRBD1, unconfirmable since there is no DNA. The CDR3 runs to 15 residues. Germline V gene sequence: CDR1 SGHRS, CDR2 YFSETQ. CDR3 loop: CASSLGQGAGHEQFF.